These 20 T cell receptor beta chains were sequenced from one sample in a study of T cells in tuberculosis. Sequenced by immunoSEQ multiplex PCR; TCRdb stores in-frame clones only, minus some. Among about 40,000 clones, approximately 94% were seen once, and the ten largest hold about 4.1%. Time point reported: new active TB diagnosis, blood taken before or within 7 days of starting treatment. Sequencing was performed on PBMCs, taken at tuberculosis diagnosis. Receptor source: an adult with tuberculosis.

The gene calls are TRBV14 and TRBJ1-2; a possible D gene is TRBD1 (6 bases). The CDR3 runs 14 residues. Looked up from germline, CDR1 is SGHDN and CDR2 is FVKESK. V lost 1 base, J lost 5 bases, and 11 bases lay in between. CDR3 residues: CASSQVTGPYGYTF. The CDR3 coding sequence is TGTGCCAGCAGCCAAGTTACAGGGCCTTATGGCTACACCTTC.

Only one count was recorded for this clone. The chain links TRBV11-3 to TRBJ1-4; 10 bases line up with TRBD1. The J segment lost 8 bases and the V segment lost 6 bases, leaving 9 bases of the junction unmatched. The CDR3 extends over 15 amino acids. Germline V lookup: CDR1 SGHNT, CDR2 YENEEA. The CDR3 nucleotides read TGTGCCAGCAGGCTGACAGGGGGCGCATCAGAAAAACTGTTTTTT. Translated, it gives CASRLTGGASEKLFF.

CDR3 nucleotides: TGTGCCATCAGTGGGGCTAGCGGGGGCACCGGGGAGCTGTTTTTT. It translates to CAISGASGGTGELFF. The rearrangement links TRBV10-3 to TRBJ2-2; TRBD2 matches at 10 bases. Germline assignment: CDR1 ENHRY and CDR2 SYGVKD. The CDR3 is 15 residues long. J was trimmed by 4 bases and V by 4 bases; bases with no gene match: 3.

The rearrangement links TRBV12-5 to TRBJ1-1, with D unclear. Germline V gene sequence: CDR1 LGHNT, CDR2 FRNRAP. This CDR3 is built from 14 residues. V lost 0 bases and J lost 1, with 6 bases in between. The CDR3 region is CASGLVTENTEAFF. The CDR3 DNA follows: TGTGCTAGTGGTTTGGTAACAGAGAACACTGAAGCTTTCTTT.

This clone has only one observation. J is TRBJ1-5 and V is TRBV18; D unresolved. V lost 3 bases, J lost 1 base, and 4 bases lay in between. Germline V gene sequence: CDR1 KGHSH, CDR2 LQKENI. The CDR3 contains 13 residues. CDR3 sequence: CASSPLSNQPQHF. In DNA, the CDR3 is TGTGCCAGCTCACCCCTCAGCAATCAGCCCCAGCATTTT.

This clone appeared a single time. V gene TRBV6-1 combines with J gene TRBJ1-1; a possible D gene is TRBD1 (6 bases). Trimming took 8 bases from V and 5 from J, leaving 12 bases between them. The CDR3 length is 12 residues. Germline V CDR1 and CDR2: MNHNS, SASEGT. The CDR3 sequence is CASVIQGTEAFF. CDR3 sequence (DNA): TGTGCCAGCGTAATACAGGGTACTGAAGCTTTCTTT.

V gene TRBV19 combines with J gene TRBJ1-1; TRBD1 matches at 9 bases. The CDR3 is 15 residues long. The V and J ends lost 6 bases and 4 bases, in that order; junction bases with no gene match: 9. CDR1 and CDR2 (germline): LNHDA, SQIVND (reference sequence). DNA of the CDR3: TGTGCCAGTAGGAGCACGGGACAGGGAGGCACTGAAGCTTTCTTT. It is translated as CASRSTGQGGTEAFF.

This chain uses TRBV2 with TRBJ2-6; 10 nucleotides match TRBD1. CDR1 and CDR2 (germline): SNHLY, FYNNEI. The CDR3 extends over 17 amino acids. V shed 8 bases and J 0 bases; nucleotides not matched to a gene: 7. CDR3: CASLVGQGSSGANVLTF. DNA of the CDR3: TGTGCCAGCCTGGTGGGACAGGGGTCCTCTGGGGCCAACGTCCTGACTTTC.

The chain couples TRBV10-1 to TRBJ2-7, with TRBD1 matching over 10 bases. Germline values: CDR1 WNHNN, CDR2 SYGVQD (reference sequence). V was pared by 3 bases and J by 5 bases, with 7 bases of the junction left unmatched. The CDR3 has 15 residues. CDR3 loop: CASSDSGTGDNEQYF. The CDR3 bases are TGCGCCAGCAGTGACAGCGGGACAGGGGACAACGAGCAGTACTTC.

The V and J genes are TRBV7-2 and TRBJ1-5; D uncertain. The CDR3 loop spans 17 amino acids. The V gene lost 3 bases and the J gene lost 4 bases, with 19 bases spanning the gap. Per the germline V gene, CDR1 is SGHTA and CDR2 is FQGNSA. CDR3 region: CASSLGWRTPRNQPQHF. Written as DNA, the CDR3 is TGTGCCAGCAGCTTGGGGTGGAGGACTCCGAGGAATCAGCCCCAGCATTTT.

The chain couples TRBV7-6 to TRBJ1-6; D possibly corresponds to TRBD1 (5 bases). Germline V gene lookup returns CDR1 SGHVS and CDR2 FNYEAQ. V was pared by 1 base and J by 12 bases, with 10 bases between. The CDR3 covers 13 residues. The CDR3, as DNA: TGTGCCAGCAGCTTAGGGGGGGGGAAACCCCTCCACTTT. Amino acids: CASSLGGGKPLHF. Full variable domain (rest looked up from reference TRBV7-6 and TRBJ1-6): GAGVSQSPRYKVTKRGQDVALRCDPISGHVSLYWYRQALGQGPEFLTYFNYEAQQDKSGLPNDRFSAERPEGSISTLTIQRTEQRDSAMYRCASSLGGGKPLHFGNGTRLTVT.

The J gene is TRBJ2-1, the V gene TRBV4-1, with D maybe TRBD2 (5 bases). The germline CDR1 and CDR2 sequences are MGHRA and YSYEKL. This CDR3 is built from 19 residues. The V gene lost 0 bases and the J gene lost 0 bases, with 18 bases spanning the gap. CDR3 protein: CASSQDFGRLASSYNEQFF. Written as DNA, the CDR3 is TGCGCCAGCAGCCAAGATTTTGGTAGGCTAGCTAGCTCCTACAATGAGCAGTTCTTC.

The chain links TRBV4-2 to TRBJ2-2; possibly TRBD2 for D (6 bases). The length of the CDR3 is 16 residues. Trimming shortened V by 2 bases and J by 3 bases, and 13 bases separated the two germline ends. The V gene's germline CDR1 is LGHNA and CDR2 YNFKEQ. The CDR3 is CASSQTRDSYTGELFF. CDR3 DNA: TGTGCCAGCAGCCAAACCCGGGACTCGTACACCGGGGAGCTGTTTTTT.

CDR3 residues: CASARGGGGELFF. The CDR3 coding sequence is TGCGCCAGCGCTAGGGGGGGCGGCGGGGAGCTGTTTTTT. The chain recombines TRBV10-2 with TRBJ2-2; maybe TRBD2 (7 bases). Deletions cut 8 bases from V and 7 bases from J, with 14 bases between. The CDR3 spans 13 residues. CDR1 is WSHSY, CDR2 SAAADI, per germline.

This rearrangement joins TRBV5-1 to TRBJ2-3; D might be TRBD1 (6 bases). CDR1 is SGHRS and CDR2 is YFSETQ in the germline V gene. This CDR3 spans 17 amino acids. Trimming took off 3 bases at V and 3 bases at J, with 20 bases between the two ends. The CDR3 protein is CASSSTGPFIPTDTQYF. The CDR3 DNA follows: TGCGCCAGCAGCTCAACAGGGCCCTTTATCCCGACAGATACGCAGTATTTT.

This clone was found once. The chain is built from TRBV15 and TRBJ2-5; 7 bases map to TRBD1. The CDR3 totals 13 residues. With 7 bases clipped from V and 1 base from J, the junction kept 3 bases outside the gene matches. Germline V CDR1 and CDR2: LNHNV, YYDKDF (reference sequence). CDR3 in DNA: TGTGCCACCACGACAGGGACCCAAGAGACCCAGTACTTC. Its translation: CATTTGTQETQYF.

This clone is a singleton in its sample. The rearrangement joins TRBV30 to TRBJ1-5, with a weak D call TRBD1 (6 bases). Between the trimmed V and J ends, which lost 0 bases and 2 bases, there was a span of 17 bases. CDR1 GTSNPN and CDR2 SVGIG come from the germline V gene (reference sequence). The CDR3 covers 17 residues. The DNA of the CDR3 is TGTGCCTGGAGTGTAGACAGGAGCGGTAGAGGCAATCAGCCCCAGCATTTT. Translation gives CAWSVDRSGRGNQPQHF.

This clone was seen once. The rearrangement uses TRBV19 and TRBJ2-7, with 9 bases aligning to TRBD1. The V segment lost 6 bases and the J segment 3 bases; nucleotides outside the gene matches: 9. Germline V gene data show CDR1 as LNHDA and CDR2 as SQIVND (reference sequence). The CDR3 has 15 amino acids. The CDR3 spells CASSRQGDSNYEQYF. The CDR3 DNA sequence: TGTGCCAGTAGCCGACAGGGGGACAGTAACTACGAGCAGTACTTC.

The chain couples TRBV7-2 to TRBJ1-1, with D hard to call. Germline-derived CDR1 and CDR2 are SGHTA and FQGNSA. The V and J ends lost 7 bases and 8 bases respectively, with 17 bases between them. This CDR3 spans 13 amino acids. CDR3 loop: CASTPNVYREAFF. The CDR3 DNA reads as TGTGCCAGCACCCCAAACGTGTACAGAGAAGCTTTCTTT.

The V call is TRBV6-5, the J call TRBJ1-2; 7 bases map to TRBD1. There are 14 residues in the CDR3. The junction had 6 bases not matched to a gene; V was cut back by 2 bases and J by 6 bases. Germline loops: CDR1 MNHEY, CDR2 SVGAGI. CDR3 amino acids: CASSYEGARHGYTF. In DNA, the CDR3 is TGTGCCAGCAGTTACGAGGGGGCGCGTCATGGCTACACCTTC.